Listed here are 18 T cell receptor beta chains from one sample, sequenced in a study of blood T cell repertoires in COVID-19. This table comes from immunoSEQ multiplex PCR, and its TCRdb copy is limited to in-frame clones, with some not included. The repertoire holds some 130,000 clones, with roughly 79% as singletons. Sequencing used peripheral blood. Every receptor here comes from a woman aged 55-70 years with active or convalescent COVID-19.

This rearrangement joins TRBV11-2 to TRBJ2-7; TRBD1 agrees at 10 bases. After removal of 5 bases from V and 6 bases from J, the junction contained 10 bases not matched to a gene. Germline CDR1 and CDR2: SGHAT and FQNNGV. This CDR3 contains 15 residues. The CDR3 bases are TGTGCCAGCAGCCGACAGGGGGCGAATTCGGGCGAGCAGTACTTC. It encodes CASSRQGANSGEQYF. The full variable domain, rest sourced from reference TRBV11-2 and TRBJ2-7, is EAGVAQSPRYKIIEKRQSVAFWCNPISGHATLYWYQQILGQGPKLLIQFQNNGVVDDSQLPKDRFSAERLKGVDSTLKIQPAKLEDSAVYLCASSRQGANSGEQYFGPGTRLTVT.

CDR3 DNA: TGTGCCAGCATCAAATCAGGGGGCCTTAAGACTGAAGCTTTCTTT. Translation: CASIKSGGLKTEAFF. The chain has TRBV6-5 and TRBJ1-1; TRBD1 matches 8 bases. V shed 7 bases and J 5 bases; nucleotides not matched to a gene: 12. Germline V gives CDR1 MNHEY, CDR2 SVGAGI. This CDR3 spans 15 amino acids.

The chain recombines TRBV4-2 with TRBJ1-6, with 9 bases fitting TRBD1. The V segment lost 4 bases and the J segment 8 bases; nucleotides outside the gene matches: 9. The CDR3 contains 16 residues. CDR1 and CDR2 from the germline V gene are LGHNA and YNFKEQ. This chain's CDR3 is CASSPNSTGGDSPLHF. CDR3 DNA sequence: TGTGCCAGCAGCCCGAACTCGACAGGGGGTGATTCACCCCTCCACTTT.

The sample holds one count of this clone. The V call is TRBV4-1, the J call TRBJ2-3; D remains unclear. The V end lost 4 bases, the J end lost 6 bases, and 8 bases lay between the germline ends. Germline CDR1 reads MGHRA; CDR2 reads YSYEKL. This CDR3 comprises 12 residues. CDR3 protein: CASSLGEDTQYF. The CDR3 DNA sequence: TGCGCCAGCAGCCTTGGAGAGGATACGCAGTATTTT.

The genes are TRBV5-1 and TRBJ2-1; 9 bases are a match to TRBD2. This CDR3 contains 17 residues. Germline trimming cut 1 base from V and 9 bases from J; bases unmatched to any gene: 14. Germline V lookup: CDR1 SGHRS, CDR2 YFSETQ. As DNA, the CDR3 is TGCGCCAGCAGCTTGCTCCCCTTGCGGGAGGGCGGGAGTGAGCAGTTCTTC. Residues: CASSLLPLREGGSEQFF.

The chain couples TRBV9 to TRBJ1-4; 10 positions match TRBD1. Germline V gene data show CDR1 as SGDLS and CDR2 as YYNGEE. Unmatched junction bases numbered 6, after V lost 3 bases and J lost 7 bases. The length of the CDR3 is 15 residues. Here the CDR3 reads CASSADRGRAEKLFF. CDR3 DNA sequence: TGTGCCAGCAGCGCTGACAGGGGGCGCGCTGAAAAACTGTTTTTT.

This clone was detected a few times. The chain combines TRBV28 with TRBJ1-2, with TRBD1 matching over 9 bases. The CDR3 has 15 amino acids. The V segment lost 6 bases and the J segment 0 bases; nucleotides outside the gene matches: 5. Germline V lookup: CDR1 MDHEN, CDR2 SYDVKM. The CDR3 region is CASSQQGAANYGYTF. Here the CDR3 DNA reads TGTGCCAGCAGCCAACAGGGGGCAGCTAACTATGGCTACACCTTC.

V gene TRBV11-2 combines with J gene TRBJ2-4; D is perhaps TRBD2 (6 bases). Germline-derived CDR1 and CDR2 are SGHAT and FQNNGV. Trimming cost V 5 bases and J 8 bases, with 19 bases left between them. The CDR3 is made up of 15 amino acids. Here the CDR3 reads CASSPRPGGVDIQYF. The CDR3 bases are TGTGCCAGCAGCCCCCGGCCGGGCGGGGTTGACATTCAGTACTTC.

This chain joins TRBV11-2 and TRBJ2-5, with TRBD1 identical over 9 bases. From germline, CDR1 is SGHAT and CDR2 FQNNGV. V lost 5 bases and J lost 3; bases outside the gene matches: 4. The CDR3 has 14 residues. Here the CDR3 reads CASSPGQGEETQYF. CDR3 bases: TGTGCCAGCAGCCCGGGACAGGGTGAAGAGACCCAGTACTTC.

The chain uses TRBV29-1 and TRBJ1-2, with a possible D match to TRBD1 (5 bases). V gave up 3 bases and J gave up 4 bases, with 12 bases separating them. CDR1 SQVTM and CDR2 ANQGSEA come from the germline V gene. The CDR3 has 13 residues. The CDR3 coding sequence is TGCAGCGTTGAGAAGGGGTACCTCTATGGCTACACCTTC. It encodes CSVEKGYLYGYTF. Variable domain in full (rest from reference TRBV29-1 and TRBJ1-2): SAVISQKPSRDICQRGTSLTIQCQVDSQVTMMFWYRQQPGQSLTLIATANQGSEATYESGFVIDKFPISRPNLTFSTLTVSNMSPEDSSIYLCSVEKGYLYGYTFGSGTRLTVV.

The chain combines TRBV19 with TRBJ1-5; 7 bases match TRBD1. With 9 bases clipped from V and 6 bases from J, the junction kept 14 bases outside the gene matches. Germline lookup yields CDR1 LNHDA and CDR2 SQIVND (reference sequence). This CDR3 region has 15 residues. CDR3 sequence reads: CASGKEGALSQPQHF. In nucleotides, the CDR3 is TGTGCCAGCGGCAAAGAGGGGGCGCTGAGTCAGCCCCAGCATTTT.

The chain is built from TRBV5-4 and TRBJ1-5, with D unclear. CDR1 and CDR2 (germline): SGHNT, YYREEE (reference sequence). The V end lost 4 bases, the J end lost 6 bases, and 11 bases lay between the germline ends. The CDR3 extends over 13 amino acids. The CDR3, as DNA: TGTGCCAGCAGCCCGTGGCCGGGTCAGCCCCAGCATTTT. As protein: CASSPWPGQPQHF.

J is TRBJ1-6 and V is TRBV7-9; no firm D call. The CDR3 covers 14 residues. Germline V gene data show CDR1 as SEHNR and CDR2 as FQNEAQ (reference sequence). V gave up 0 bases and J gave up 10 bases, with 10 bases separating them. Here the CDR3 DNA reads TGTGCCAGCAGCTTAGCGCGCAATTTCTCACCCCTCCACTTT. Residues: CASSLARNFSPLHF.

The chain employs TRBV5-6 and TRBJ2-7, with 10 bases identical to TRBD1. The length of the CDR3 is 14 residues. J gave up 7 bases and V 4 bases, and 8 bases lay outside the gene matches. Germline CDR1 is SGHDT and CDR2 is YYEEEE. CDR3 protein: CASSTRQGAGEQYV. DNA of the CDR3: TGTGCCAGCAGCACTAGACAGGGGGCGGGTGAGCAGTACGTC.

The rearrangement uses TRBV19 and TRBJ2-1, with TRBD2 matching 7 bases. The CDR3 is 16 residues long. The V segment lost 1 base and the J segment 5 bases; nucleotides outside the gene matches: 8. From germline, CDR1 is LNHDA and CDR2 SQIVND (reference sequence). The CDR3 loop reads CASSIAVREPNNEQFF. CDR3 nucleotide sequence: TGTGCCAGTAGTATAGCGGTGCGGGAGCCTAACAATGAGCAGTTCTTC.

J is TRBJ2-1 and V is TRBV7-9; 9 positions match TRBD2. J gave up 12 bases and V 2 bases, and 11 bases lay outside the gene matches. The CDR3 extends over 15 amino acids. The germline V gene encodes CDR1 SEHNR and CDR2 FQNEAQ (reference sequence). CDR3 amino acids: CASSLWASGVPGQFF. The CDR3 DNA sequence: TGTGCCAGCAGCTTATGGGCTAGCGGGGTGCCGGGGCAGTTCTTC.

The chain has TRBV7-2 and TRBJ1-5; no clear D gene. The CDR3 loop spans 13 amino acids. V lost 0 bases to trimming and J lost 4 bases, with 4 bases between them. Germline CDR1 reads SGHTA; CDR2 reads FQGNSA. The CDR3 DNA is TGTGCCAGCAGCTTAGCGGAGAATCAGCCCCAGCATTTT. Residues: CASSLAENQPQHF.

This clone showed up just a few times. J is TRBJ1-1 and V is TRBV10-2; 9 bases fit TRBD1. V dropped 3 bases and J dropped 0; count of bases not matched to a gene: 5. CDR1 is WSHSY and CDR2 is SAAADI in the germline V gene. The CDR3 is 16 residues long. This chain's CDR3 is CASSDPTGGMNTEAFF. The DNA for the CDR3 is TGCGCCAGCAGTGACCCGACAGGGGGTATGAACACTGAAGCTTTCTTT.